Listed here are 21 T cell receptor beta chains from one sample, sequenced in a study of Graves' ophthalmopathy and Graves' hyperthyroidism. Scientists amplified the TCR beta CDR3 regions from RNA transcripts. HTBI primers served in a first-round RT-PCR, which a second-round multiplex PCR followed. TCRdb reanalysed the multiplex PCR reads using MiXCR and keeps one entry per CDR3 protein. The data contain around 1.1 million distinct CDR3 sequences, about 36% of them singletons. The sample comprised peripheral blood or thyroid tissue (not recorded which). Receptor source: an adult man with Graves' hyperthyroidism.

This clonotype showed up many times. V usage is TRBV20-1 and J usage is TRBJ2-7; TRBD2 agrees at 10 bases. CDR1 and CDR2 from the germline V gene are DFQATT and SNEGSKA (reference sequence). The CDR3 sequence is 17 residues long. V lost 0 bases, J lost 0 bases, and 8 bases stayed unmatched. For the CDR3, the DNA is TGCAGTGCTAGAGACCAAGCTAAGCGGGAGGGCTCCTACGAGCAGTACTTC. It yields the protein CSARDQAKREGSYEQYF.

The CDR3, as DNA: TGTGCCGTCTTGGGACAGGGTTCACCCCTCCACTTT. This codes for CAVLGQGSPLHF. The chain is built from TRBV25-1 and TRBJ1-6, with 9 bases identical to TRBD1. This CDR3 region has 12 residues. J gave up 9 bases and V 11 bases, and 5 bases lay outside the gene matches. Germline CDR1 and CDR2: MGHDK and SYGVNS.

In its sample, this clonotype was seen a few times. The DNA for the CDR3 is TGTGCCAGCGCTAAGGGGACGCAGACCTACGAGCAGTACTTC. Translated: CASAKGTQTYEQYF. This chain connects TRBV3-1 to TRBJ2-7; possibly TRBD1 or TRBD2 for D (5 bases each). The CDR3 extends over 14 amino acids. Looked up from germline, CDR1 is LGHDT and CDR2 is YNNKEL (reference sequence). The V end was cut by 8 bases, the J end by 2 bases, with 16 bases between.

To note about this clonotype: This CDR3 fails to terminate in the conserved phenylalanine or tryptophan, so it likely reflects a read error. The limits of the CDR3 on the DNA are not certain, so only TCRdb's listed CDR3 is given. V is TRBV10-3 and J is TRBJ1-2; the DNA was not used to check the table's D call, TRBD1. The germline V gene encodes CDR1 ENHRY and CDR2 SYGVKD. The CDR3 spans 11 residues, counting both ends. CDR3 sequence: CAISGKDRATY.

This clonotype was counted only a few times. The chain uses TRBV11-1 and TRBJ2-5, with D perhaps given as TRBD1 or TRBD2 (5 bases each). Trimming stripped 5 bases from V and 2 bases from J, with 18 bases between. The CDR3 covers 16 residues. Per the germline V gene, CDR1 is SGHAT and CDR2 is FQDESV (reference sequence). This chain's CDR3 is CASSVRDGAGQETQYF. In DNA form, the CDR3 reads TGTGCCAGCAGCGTCCGGGACGGGGCAGGTCAAGAGACCCAGTACTTC.

The sample holds many counts of this clonotype. The chain has TRBV7-9 and TRBJ1-2; unclear D gene. This CDR3 has 15 residues. Deletions cut 8 bases from V and 5 bases from J, with 21 bases between. Germline values: CDR1 SEHNR, CDR2 FQNEAQ (reference sequence). The CDR3 bases are TGTGCCAGCGAAGATGAACGTGCTGGCATTTATGGCTACACCTTC. Encoded protein: CASEDERAGIYGYTF.

There are many counts of this clonotype. The chain recombines TRBV7-6 with TRBJ2-7, with 7 bases identical to TRBD2. Germline CDR1 is SGHVS and CDR2 is FNYEAQ. V shed 2 bases and J 4 bases; nucleotides not matched to a gene: 8. The CDR3 length is 15 residues. This chain's CDR3 is CASSLRLAATYEQYF. In DNA, the CDR3 is TGTGCCAGCAGCTTAAGACTAGCCGCTACATACGAGCAGTACTTC.

The genes are TRBV20-1 and TRBJ2-2, with 12 bases lining up with TRBD2. Trimming took 0 bases from V and 4 from J; bases not matched to a gene: 15. The CDR3 has 20 residues. Germline CDR1 and CDR2: DFQATT and SNEGSKA (reference sequence). The CDR3 sequence: CSARDHKGLAGGPGTGELFF. In nucleotides, the CDR3 is TGCAGTGCTAGAGACCACAAGGGGCTAGCGGGAGGGCCGGGCACCGGGGAGCTGTTTTTT.

With respect to this clonotype: With a much larger clone just one base away, this may be a read error. The genes are TRBV5-5 and TRBJ1-2; D gene ambiguous. From germline, CDR1 is SGHKS and CDR2 YYEKEE (reference sequence). The CDR3 contains 16 residues. This CDR3 is CASSRGPLSRNYDYTF. The CDR3 DNA is TGTGCCAGCAGCCGCGGACCCCTCTCTAGGAACTATGACTACACCTTC.

This clonotype appeared many times. The V and J genes are TRBV7-9 and TRBJ1-2; D is ambiguous. Germline CDR1 SEHNR, CDR2 FQNEAQ (reference sequence). Trimming stripped 4 bases from V and 8 bases from J, with 11 bases between. This CDR3 is built from 12 residues. The CDR3 sequence is CASSSEVGGYTF. The CDR3 DNA reads as TGTGCCAGCAGCTCCGAAGTAGGCGGCTACACCTTC.

This sequence joins TRBV12-3 or TRBV12-4 and TRBJ1-2; D remains unclear. V was shortened by 8 bases and J by 8 bases, with 12 bases between the two germline ends. CDR3 size: 11 residues. Here the CDR3 reads CASRGSEGYTF. In DNA form, the CDR3 reads TGTGCCAGCCGAGGCTCAGAGGGCTACACCTTC.

As for this clonotype: A much bigger clone sits one base away, suggesting this may be a read error. The CDR3 DNA reads as TGTGCCAGCAGCTCCCAGGGGGAAGGCCATGGCTACACCTTC. Its translation: CASSSQGEGHGYTF. This rearrangement joins TRBV7-9 to TRBJ1-2, with 7 positions matching TRBD1. Germline CDR1 is SEHNR and CDR2 is FQNEAQ (reference sequence). After removal of 4 bases from V and 6 bases from J, the junction contained 8 bases not matched to a gene. The CDR3 is 14 residues long.

In this sample, this clonotype turned up many times. V usage is TRBV15 and J usage is TRBJ1-4; maybe TRBD1 (5 bases). CDR1 is LNHNV and CDR2 is YYDKDF in the germline V gene (reference sequence). This CDR3 has 13 residues. Trimming cost V 1 base and J 8 bases, with 8 bases left between them. CDR3 nucleotides: TGTGCCACCAGCAGAGCGAACAGGGAAAAACTGTTTTTT. This codes for CATSRANREKLFF.

In its sample, this clonotype was seen many times. This CDR3 is CASSQGDRDTEAFF. CDR3 DNA: TGCGCCAGCAGCCAGGGGGACCGAGACACTGAAGCTTTCTTT. V gene TRBV4-1 combines with J gene TRBJ1-1; D perhaps matches TRBD1 (5 bases). This CDR3 region has 14 residues. The V gene's germline CDR1 is MGHRA and CDR2 YSYEKL. V was pared by 3 bases and J by 3 bases, with 11 bases between.

This clonotype was seen ten or more times. The chain recombines TRBV9 with TRBJ2-2; possibly TRBD1 for D (6 bases). Germline CDR1 and CDR2: SGDLS and YYNGEE. There are 16 residues in the CDR3. Deletions cut 0 bases from V and 6 bases from J, with 15 bases between. CDR3 amino acids: CASSVGVGGAAGELFF. The CDR3 DNA reads TGTGCCAGCAGCGTAGGAGTTGGGGGCGCAGCCGGGGAGCTGTTTTTT.

This clonotype was seen many times. V and J are TRBV2 and TRBJ2-6, with D possibly called TRBD1 or TRBD2 (5 bases each). Looked up from germline, CDR1 is SNHLY and CDR2 is FYNNEI. V lost 5 bases and J 3 bases, leaving 11 bases between the germline ends. This CDR3 is 15 amino acids long. This CDR3 is CASSRDLSGANVLTF. The DNA of the CDR3 is TGTGCCAGCAGTCGGGACCTCAGTGGGGCCAACGTCCTGACTTTC.

J is TRBJ2-7 and V is TRBV18, with 9 bases identical to TRBD1. The germline V gene encodes CDR1 KGHSH and CDR2 LQKENI. V was pared by 2 bases and J by 6 bases, with 8 bases of the junction left unmatched. This CDR3 region has 15 residues. CDR3 nucleotides: TGTGCCAGCTCACCATCACCGGGACAGGGACTCGAGCAGTACTTC. This gives the protein CASSPSPGQGLEQYF.

This clonotype was observed a single time. A much larger clone lies a single base off, so this may be a read error. This chain uses TRBV7-2 with TRBJ1-1; D might be TRBD1 (5 bases). From germline, CDR1 is SGHTA and CDR2 FQGNSA. The V gene lost 4 bases and the J gene lost 11 bases, with 14 bases spanning the gap. This CDR3 spans 12 amino acids. The CDR3 protein is CTSSWGLTGAFF. As DNA, the CDR3 is TGTACCAGCAGCTGGGGACTGACCGGGGCTTTCTTT.

This clonotype has more than one count but fewer than ten. The chain recombines TRBV5-1 with TRBJ1-4; D is perhaps TRBD1 (5 bases). The CDR3 consists of 15 residues. Germline assignment: CDR1 SGHRS and CDR2 YFSETQ. Trimming shortened V by 2 bases and J by 8 bases, and 16 bases separated the two germline ends. CDR3 residues: CASSFGGTGGEKLFF. The CDR3, as DNA: TGCGCCAGCAGCTTCGGAGGGACGGGGGGAGAAAAACTGTTTTTT.

The chain employs TRBV11-2 and TRBJ2-5; no definite D call. In germline, CDR1 is SGHAT, CDR2 FQNNGV. Trimming left V 1 base short and J 5 bases short, with 14 bases between. The CDR3 consists of 15 residues. This chain's CDR3 is CASSLVSLIGETQYF. CDR3 coding DNA: TGTGCCAGCAGCTTAGTCAGCTTAATTGGGGAGACCCAGTACTTC.

This clonotype has just a few counts. This sequence joins TRBV7-2 and TRBJ1-1; 7 bases are a match to TRBD1. The V gene's germline CDR1 is SGHTA and CDR2 FQGNSA. V shed 3 bases and J 1 base; nucleotides not matched to a gene: 26. CDR3 length equals 22 residues. The CDR3 is CASSLRFFLRGNVQGKNTEAFF. Here the CDR3 DNA reads TGTGCCAGCAGCTTGCGGTTTTTTTTGCGGGGTAATGTACAGGGGAAGAACACTGAAGCTTTCTTT.